A single sample is the source of the 32 T cell receptor beta chains below, sequenced in a study of T cell clonotyping in hematopoietic cell transplantation. The repertoire was sequenced with immunoSEQ multiplex PCR; TCRdb's copy has only in-frame clones and lacks some. Among about 6,500 clones listed, about 97% were seen once. Regarding time point: recipient sample about 28 days before transplant, after cytoreduction. Sequencing used peripheral blood mononuclear cells, obtained before stem cell transplant. The receptors shown here come from a man between 65 and 80 years old with acute myeloid leukemia. Some clones in this sample may be carry-over from other donors' samples.

This clone was detected once. The rearrangement links TRBV6-1 to TRBJ1-5; 7 nucleotides align to TRBD1. With 4 bases clipped from V and 4 bases from J, the junction kept 13 bases outside the gene matches. This CDR3 has 17 amino acids. Germline CDR1 reads MNHNS; CDR2 reads SASEGT. In DNA form, the CDR3 reads TGTGCCAGCAGTGGAGGAGGGCGACAGGGCGGGAATCAGCCCCAGCATTTT. Translating gives CASSGGGRQGGNQPQHF.

This clone was found once. J is TRBJ2-5 and V is TRBV28, with 9 bases lining up with TRBD1. Germline V gene sequence: CDR1 MDHEN, CDR2 SYDVKM. V gave up 6 bases and J gave up 5 bases; unmatched junction bases: 4. CDR3 length: 13 amino acids. The CDR3 reads CASRTGGRETQYF. CDR3 nucleotides: TGTGCCAGCAGGACAGGGGGTCGGGAGACCCAGTACTTC.

This chain joins TRBV19 and TRBJ1-4; D not certain. CDR3 length: 14 amino acids. Germline V CDR1 and CDR2: LNHDA, SQIVND (reference sequence). V was shortened by 1 base and J by 6 bases, with 9 bases between the two germline ends. In DNA, the CDR3 is TGTGCCAGTAGTATAGGAGGGTGGGATGAAAAACTGTTTTTT. Amino acids: CASSIGGWDEKLFF.

The chain couples TRBV6-5 to TRBJ1-6; D remains unclear. Germline V lookup: CDR1 MNHEY, CDR2 SVGAGI. The CDR3 has 14 amino acids. V lost 6 bases, J lost 0 bases, and 6 bases lay in between. The CDR3 region has the DNA TGTGCCAGCAGCTCAAACTCCTATAATTCACCCCTCCACTTT. Its translation is CASSSNSYNSPLHF.

The J gene is TRBJ1-1, the V gene TRBV30; D is unresolved. The germline gives CDR1 GTSNPN, CDR2 SVGIG (reference sequence). The germline V and J ends were trimmed by 2 bases and 1 base, with 8 bases remaining between them. CDR3 length equals 13 residues. The CDR3 sequence: CAWSFTSNTEAFF. CDR3 DNA: TGTGCCTGGAGTTTCACATCGAACACTGAAGCTTTCTTT.

This clone was observed once. The rearrangement joins TRBV4-1 to TRBJ2-1; TRBD1 might be the D (5 bases). Germline V CDR1 and CDR2: MGHRA, YSYEKL. The ends were cut back, 0 bases at V and 4 bases at J, with 10 bases in the middle. The CDR3 is made up of 15 amino acids. The CDR3 bases are TGCGCCAGCAGCCAAGATCAGGGCTCGTACAATGAGCAGTTCTTC. Protein sequence: CASSQDQGSYNEQFF.

This rearrangement joins TRBV7-2 to TRBJ1-1; no clear D. V dropped 2 bases and J dropped 2 bases, with 9 bases sitting between them. CDR3 length: 14 residues. Germline V gives CDR1 SGHTA, CDR2 FQGNSA. DNA of the CDR3: TGTGCCAGCAGCTTAAGGTACGGTAACACTGAAGCTTTCTTT. This codes for CASSLRYGNTEAFF.

This chain uses TRBV19 with TRBJ2-3; maybe TRBD2 (5 bases). Deletions cut 5 bases from V and 3 bases from J, with 18 bases between. Germline CDR1 and CDR2: LNHDA and SQIVND (reference sequence). The CDR3 sequence is 16 residues long. The CDR3 loop reads CASSAHRERFTDTQYF. Written as DNA, the CDR3 is TGTGCCAGTAGTGCCCATAGGGAGAGGTTTACAGATACGCAGTATTTT.

The V gene is TRBV7-2, the J gene TRBJ2-5, with a weak D call TRBD2 (5 bases). The germline CDR1 and CDR2 sequences are SGHTA and FQGNSA. The V end lost 0 bases, the J end lost 5 bases, and 10 bases lay between the germline ends. This CDR3 spans 14 amino acids. DNA for the CDR3: TGTGCCAGCAGCTTAGCGTCGGGGTATGAGACCCAGTACTTC. Translated, it gives CASSLASGYETQYF.

The CDR3 sequence is CATSGRETQYF. In nucleotides, the CDR3 is TGTGCCACGAGCGGGAGGGAGACCCAGTACTTC. This chain joins TRBV30 and TRBJ2-5; TRBD2 matches at 9 bases. This CDR3 has 11 amino acids. The ends lost 8 bases at V and 5 bases at J; junction bases unmatched: 3. Germline V gives CDR1 GTSNPN, CDR2 SVGIG (reference sequence).

This chain uses TRBV30 with TRBJ1-3, with D perhaps matching TRBD1 (6 bases). This CDR3 has 14 residues. CDR1 and CDR2 (germline): GTSNPN, SVGIG (reference sequence). The germline V and J ends were trimmed by 0 bases and 2 bases, with 8 bases remaining between them. DNA for the CDR3: TGTGCCTGGAGTGTAGGGGGGCCTGGAAACACCATATATTTT. Amino acid sequence: CAWSVGGPGNTIYF.

This clone is a singleton in its sample. The chain joins TRBV4-3 to TRBJ1-2, with no clear D. Trimming shortened V by 0 bases and J by 4 bases, and 9 bases separated the two germline ends. The CDR3 runs to 14 residues. Germline-derived CDR1 and CDR2 are LGHNA and YSLEER. The CDR3 sequence: CASSQDIRRYGYTF. CDR3 nucleotides: TGCGCCAGCAGCCAAGATATAAGGCGCTATGGCTACACCTTC.

There are a few counts of this clone. V and J are TRBV2 and TRBJ2-7, with TRBD2 identical over 10 bases. CDR1 is SNHLY, CDR2 FYNNEI, per germline. V shed 6 bases and J 0 bases; nucleotides not matched to a gene: 5. The CDR3 is 15 residues long. CDR3: CASSTPSGSSYEQYF. CDR3 nucleotide sequence: TGTGCCAGCAGCACCCCTAGCGGGAGCTCCTACGAGCAGTACTTC.

This sequence joins TRBV14 and TRBJ2-7, with 7 bases that match TRBD1. With 7 bases clipped from V and 4 bases from J, the junction kept 16 bases outside the gene matches. The CDR3 covers 16 residues. Germline V lookup: CDR1 SGHDN, CDR2 FVKESK. This CDR3 is CASKESTGSSVYEQYF. DNA of the CDR3: TGTGCCAGCAAGGAATCGACAGGGTCCTCGGTGTACGAGCAGTACTTC.

The chain employs TRBV5-1 and TRBJ2-5; D not certain. Trimming removed 6 bases at V and 2 bases at J, with 5 bases between. CDR1 SGHRS and CDR2 YFSETQ come from the germline V gene. The CDR3 contains 11 residues. Here the CDR3 reads CASTLQETQYF. DNA for the CDR3: TGCGCCAGCACCTTACAAGAGACCCAGTACTTC.

The chain uses TRBV5-1 and TRBJ2-6; D may be TRBD2 (5 bases). Trimming took off 4 bases at V and 0 bases at J, with 11 bases between the two ends. This CDR3 comprises 16 residues. Germline assignment: CDR1 SGHRS and CDR2 YFSETQ. CDR3 amino acids: CASSPEGNSGANVLTF. Written as DNA, the CDR3 is TGCGCCAGCAGCCCCGAGGGCAACTCTGGGGCCAACGTCCTGACTTTC.

The J gene is TRBJ1-6, the V gene TRBV9, with 9 bases fitting TRBD1. Germline-derived CDR1 and CDR2 are SGDLS and YYNGEE. V gave up 2 bases and J gave up 7 bases; unmatched junction bases: 7. The CDR3 is 16 amino acids. The chain's CDR3 is CASSVGAGQGNSPLHF. In nucleotides, the CDR3 is TGTGCCAGCAGCGTTGGGGCGGGACAGGGAAATTCACCCCTCCACTTT.

This chain uses TRBV15 with TRBJ2-3; D unclear. The ends were cut back, 0 bases at V and 2 bases at J, with 15 bases in the middle. The CDR3 sequence is 17 residues long. Germline loops: CDR1 LNHNV, CDR2 YYDKDF (reference sequence). The CDR3 region is CATSRDDGGFTTDTQYF. CDR3 DNA sequence: TGTGCCACCAGCAGAGATGATGGCGGATTTACCACAGATACGCAGTATTTT. Full variable domain (rest looked up from reference TRBV15 and TRBJ2-3): DAMVIQNPRYQVTQFGKPVTLSCSQTLNHNVMYWYQQKSSQAPKLLFHYYDKDFNNEADTPDNFQSRRPNTSFCFLDIRSPGLGDTAMYLCATSRDDGGFTTDTQYFGPGTRLTVL.

V is TRBV7-2 and J is TRBJ2-7, with D possibly TRBD1 on 6 matching bases. Between the trimmed V and J ends, which lost 5 bases and 4 bases, there was a span of 15 bases. The CDR3 loop spans 14 amino acids. Germline loops: CDR1 SGHTA, CDR2 FQGNSA. The CDR3 coding sequence is TGTGCCAGCAGCCCCGATGGCAGGGGTTACGAGCAGTACTTC. Protein: CASSPDGRGYEQYF.

This clone was picked up one time. The chain uses TRBV7-9 and TRBJ2-7, with 8 positions matching TRBD2. CDR1 and CDR2 (germline): SEHNR, FQNEAQ (reference sequence). CDR3 size: 17 residues. Unmatched junction bases numbered 13, after V lost 3 bases and J lost 3 bases. The CDR3 DNA reads TGTGCCAGCAGCTTCCCGAGAGCGGGAGCCCTCCGCTACGAGCAGTACTTC. The encoded protein is CASSFPRAGALRYEQYF.

This rearrangement joins TRBV7-2 to TRBJ1-1; D might be TRBD1 (6 bases). Germline CDR1 is SGHTA and CDR2 is FQGNSA. The CDR3 length is 14 residues. V was trimmed by 5 bases and J by 7 bases, leaving 17 bases between them. CDR3 region: CASSPRAGADEAFF. In nucleotides, the CDR3 is TGTGCCAGCAGCCCCCGAGCGGGGGCTGATGAAGCTTTCTTT.

The chain couples TRBV29-1 to TRBJ2-2; no clear D. CDR1 is SQVTM, CDR2 ANQGSEA, per germline. V was shortened by 1 base and J by 0 bases, with 6 bases between the two germline ends. The CDR3 is 14 residues long. The CDR3 region has the DNA TGCAGCGTTGAAGGATCCTCGAACACCGGGGAGCTGTTTTTT. Translated: CSVEGSSNTGELFF.

CDR3: CASSLIPNYGYTF. CDR3 DNA: TGTGCCAGCAGCTTAATTCCTAACTATGGCTACACCTTC. J is TRBJ1-2 and V is TRBV2; unclear D gene. This CDR3 has 13 amino acids. With 6 bases removed from V and 0 bases from J, the gap between germline ends came to 8 bases. The V gene's germline CDR1 is SNHLY and CDR2 FYNNEI.

The CDR3 nucleotides read TGTGCCAGCAGGTTGGGGACTGAAGCTAACTATGGCTACACCTTC. Translation gives CASRLGTEANYGYTF. The chain recombines TRBV6-5 with TRBJ1-2; D perhaps matches TRBD1 (5 bases). The CDR3 contains 15 residues. Germline-derived CDR1 and CDR2 are MNHEY and SVGAGI. Trimming removed 6 bases at V and 0 bases at J, with 14 bases between.

The chain recombines TRBV10-3 with TRBJ2-5; 10 positions agree with TRBD1. V was clipped by 6 bases and J by 5 bases; unmatched bases: 9. The CDR3 length is 15 residues. Germline CDR1 ENHRY, CDR2 SYGVKD. CDR3 sequence reads: CAIRSGTGEWETQYF. DNA for the CDR3: TGTGCCATCAGGTCCGGGACAGGGGAATGGGAGACCCAGTACTTC.

The CDR3 nucleotides are TGTGCCAGCACCTCACAGATGGGCTATGGCTACACCTTC. Translating gives CASTSQMGYGYTF. This chain connects TRBV6-5 to TRBJ1-2; no reliable D call. Trimming took off 7 bases at V and 4 bases at J, with 13 bases between the two ends. The CDR3 loop spans 13 amino acids. Germline V gene data show CDR1 as MNHEY and CDR2 as SVGAGI.

This clone appeared once. This chain links TRBV19 with TRBJ1-5; no clear D. CDR3 length: 13 amino acids. The germline V and J ends were trimmed by 10 bases and 4 bases, with 14 bases remaining between them. Germline V gene data show CDR1 as LNHDA and CDR2 as SQIVND (reference sequence). The CDR3 region is CATLGFFNQPQHF. In DNA, the CDR3 is TGTGCCACCCTGGGGTTCTTTAATCAGCCCCAGCATTTT.

In its sample, this clone was seen once. The V call is TRBV7-2, the J call TRBJ1-4; D is perhaps TRBD1 (5 bases). The V end was cut by 4 bases, the J end by 5 bases, with 17 bases between. CDR1 and CDR2 (germline): SGHTA, FQGNSA. This CDR3 is built from 16 residues. For the CDR3, the DNA is TGTGCCAGCAGCTCCCCCCTAGGGCAGGGAAATGAAAAACTGTTTTTT. As protein: CASSSPLGQGNEKLFF.

The V gene is TRBV30, the J gene TRBJ2-5; 10 nucleotides line up with TRBD1. The CDR3 runs 13 residues. V trimming: 4 bases; J trimming: 5 bases; junction bases outside the gene matches: 4. The germline CDR1 and CDR2 sequences are GTSNPN and SVGIG (reference sequence). As DNA, the CDR3 is TGTGCCTGGATTGGGACAGGGGAGGAGACCCAGTACTTC. As protein: CAWIGTGEETQYF.

This chain joins TRBV30 and TRBJ2-5; a possible D gene is TRBD1 (7 bases). Trimming took off 5 bases at V and 5 bases at J, with 18 bases between the two ends. The CDR3 runs 14 residues. CDR1 GTSNPN and CDR2 SVGIG come from the germline V gene (reference sequence). The CDR3 region has the DNA TGTGCCTGGGGACGAGGGGGCGGGGACGAGACCCAGTACTTC. Translation gives CAWGRGGGDETQYF.

This clone was observed a handful of times. This sequence joins TRBV9 and TRBJ2-3; TRBD2 aligns across 7 bases. V was clipped by 2 bases and J by 0 bases; unmatched bases: 0. The CDR3 sequence is 14 residues long. Germline lookup yields CDR1 SGDLS and CDR2 YYNGEE. CDR3 region: CASSVSGSTDTQYF. The CDR3 DNA sequence: TGTGCCAGCAGCGTTAGCGGGAGCACAGATACGCAGTATTTT. Together with reference TRBV9 and TRBJ2-3, the CDR3 gives the full variable domain: DSGVTQTPKHLITATGQRVTLRCSPRSGDLSVYWYQQSLDQGLQFLIQYYNGEERAKGNILERFSAQQFPDLHSELNLSSLELGDSALYFCASSVSGSTDTQYFGPGTRLTVL.

Remarks on this clone: The germline gene is not matched at one end of the junction; a read error may be the cause. The rearrangement uses TRBV5-1 and TRBJ1-1; no firm D call. Germline CDR1 and CDR2: SGHRS and YFSETQ. The CDR3 sequence is 13 residues long. For the CDR3, the DNA is TGCGCCAGCAGCTTGGAAACGGGATGGGTTGCGGGGTTT. It specifies CASSLETGWVAGF.